The entry below describes one T cell receptor beta chain. This specimen comes from a study of T cells in localized non-small cell lung cancer. Trimming removed 1 base from V and 7 bases from J, with 7 bases in between. The CDR3 has 12 residues. Germline V gives CDR1 SGHTA, CDR2 FQGNSA. Profiled with immunoSEQ multiplex PCR; TCRdb holds only in-frame clones, not every one. Of approximately 35,000 clones listed, 75% to 95% are singletons. The chain couples TRBV7-2 to TRBJ2-5; no firm D call. This specimen was peripheral blood mononuclear cells, taken before any cancer treatment. The sequence was obtained from a female donor over 55 with stage II lung adenocarcinoma. The CDR3 spells CASSLGVGTQYF. The CDR3 DNA reads TGTGCCAGCAGCTTAGGCGTGGGGACCCAGTACTTC. Full variable domain (rest looked up from reference TRBV7-2 and TRBJ2-5): GAGVSQSPSNKVTEKGKDVELRCDPISGHTALYWYRQSLGQGLEFLIYFQGNSAPDKSGLPSDRFSAERTGGSVSTLTIQRTQQEDSAVYLCASSLGVGTQYFGPGTRLLVL.